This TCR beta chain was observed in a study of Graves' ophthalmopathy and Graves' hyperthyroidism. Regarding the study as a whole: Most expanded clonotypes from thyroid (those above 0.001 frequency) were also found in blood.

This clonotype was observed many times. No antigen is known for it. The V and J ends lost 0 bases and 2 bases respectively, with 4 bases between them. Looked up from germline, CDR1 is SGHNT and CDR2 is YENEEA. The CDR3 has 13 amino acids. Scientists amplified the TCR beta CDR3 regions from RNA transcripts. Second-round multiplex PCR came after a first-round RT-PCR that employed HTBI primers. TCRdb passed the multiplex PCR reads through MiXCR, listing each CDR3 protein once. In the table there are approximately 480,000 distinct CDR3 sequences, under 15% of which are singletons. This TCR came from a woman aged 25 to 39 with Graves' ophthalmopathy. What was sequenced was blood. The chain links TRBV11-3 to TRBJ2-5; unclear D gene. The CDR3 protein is CASSLDYQETQYF. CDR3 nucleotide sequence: TGTGCCAGCAGCTTAGACTATCAAGAGACCCAGTACTTC.